The present T cell receptor (beta chain) was sequenced within a study of T cell responses to AZD1222 COVID-19 vaccine. Some clones are missing from TCRdb's copy, which holds only in-frame ones; the method was immunoSEQ multiplex PCR. The sample includes tens of thousands of clones, over 75% seen only once; the top ten take about 10%. Study-level points and caveats: Donors were mostly white British, more females; clonal diversity possibly underestimated. Close to half of spike-specific TCRs reportedly recognize unmutated variant regions. Repertoires were obtained only post-peak T cell response.

A note on this clone: As yet, its antigen is unknown.

Looked up from germline, CDR1 is SGHRS and CDR2 is YFSETQ. This CDR3 comprises 17 residues. After removal of 4 bases from V and 7 bases from J, the junction contained 13 bases not matched to a gene. The sequenced sample was peripheral blood, obtained 28 days after the second AZD1222 dose. V and J are TRBV5-1 and TRBJ1-6; 8 bases align to TRBD1. This sequence was found in an adult who received the AZD1222 COVID-19 vaccine. CDR3 in amino acids: CASSRTGLQFGNSPLHF. The DNA of the CDR3 is TGCGCCAGCAGCAGGACAGGGCTCCAGTTTGGGAATTCACCCCTCCACTTT.